This TCR beta chain appears in the sequencing data of a study of blood T cell repertoires in COVID-19 (TCRdb year 2020). General notes on the study: The collaborator samples originated in the United States, Italy and Spain and spanned the acute and convalescent phases of COVID-19. The prospective study material was composed of cDNA or gDNA derived from T cells, B-cell-depleted T cells, or PBMCs. Subjects who had been exposed to COVID-19, were actively infected with it, or had recovered from it provided the deeply sampled blood TCRbeta repertoires that made up the dataset. The repertoires were released in a freely available public database meant as a resource for research on the immune response to SARS-CoV-2. Samples were obtained from the ongoing ImmuneRACE study (first 160 participants) and from 1,200 or so subjects provided by 6 global collaborators. A de-identified subject ID, COVID-19 status, age in years and sex were almost always included in the sample metadata. Where available, HLA class I and class II types were obtained from metadata supplied by the sample provider rather than from assay-based typing.

Whole blood was collected in K2EDTA tubes by collaborating institutions according to the institutions' own protocols. For TCRbeta analysis, collaborators shipped samples in one of three forms: frozen whole blood, isolated PBMCs, or DNA extracted from either of those sample types. The CDR3 covers 15 residues, taking in both the cysteine and the phenylalanine. Just CDR3 DNA is preserved here, 45 bases in frame from base 1. Based on the germline V gene, the CDR1 and CDR2 sequences are SGDLS and YYNGEE. V gives up 0 bases and J gives up 3 bases, and the segment between their germline ends measures 10 bases. In the case of this clone: What antigen it recognizes has not been identified. No base-level quality is on record; no much larger clone is a single base apart.

Study-wide findings and limitations: The quantity of clinical and demographic metadata differed by source and by participant and was supplied without curation.

The immunoSEQ Assay, a bias-controlled multiplex PCR, was used to amplify TCRbeta CDR3 regions from genomic DNA. The paper's data handling went like this. Nucleated cell counts per sample were estimated from amplification of reference gene primers within the assay. Sequence reads were collapsed and filtered to measure the absolute abundance of every unique TCRbeta CDR3 rearrangement. For each sample, productive Simpson clonality was calculated as the square root of Simpson's diversity index across productive rearrangements. TCRdb re-hosts the immuneACCESS table, in-frame sequences only. Its copies lack some clones; in the studies checked, an unresolved V gene accounts for under half of them, and the cause for the rest is not known. V and J calls and clone size are copied from that table; D and trimming were computed from the DNA. This sample lists 200,000 or so clones; 86% were detected once. In total, the top ten clones hold 2.2% of the sample.

The sequence was collected from a woman aged 50 to 60 with acute or convalescent COVID-19. The chain employs TRBV9 and TRBJ2-4; there is no confident call for the D gene. Sequenced input: peripheral blood. The CDR3 corresponds to CASSVGVVGKNIQYF. The DNA is TGTGCCAGCAGCGTAGGAGTGGTTGGCAAAAACATTCAGTACTTC.